A selection of T cell receptor beta chains follows, all from one sample in a study of cytomegalovirus exposure and HLA in healthy donors. Only in-frame clones appear in the TCRdb table, and some are missing; sequencing was by immunoSEQ multiplex PCR. Its table lists approximately 30,000 clones. Sequencing was done on a sample of PBMCs. The receptors originated from a woman between 35 and 50 years old in good health and CMV-seropositive. CDR3s include the opening cysteine and the closing phenylalanine or tryptophan. The order of the fields is D gene, J gene, CDR3 length, V gene, CDR3 DNA, CDR3 protein. A D gene is named only where the DNA matches it firmly.

. TRBJ2-7 16 TRBV7-9 TGTGCCAGCAGCTTAGCGGGGGGAAAGGGCCCCTACGAGCAGTACTTC CASSLAGGKGPYEQYF
TRBD2 TRBJ2-7 16 TRBV28 TGTGCCAGCGCCGGGACTAGCGGGGGCCCAGCCTACGAGCAGTACTTC CASAGTSGGPAYEQYF
TRBD1 TRBJ1-5 14 TRBV7-2 TGTGCCAGCAGCTTACAGGGGGGCAATCAGCCCCAGCATTTT CASSLQGGNQPQHF
. TRBJ2-7 15 TRBV11-1 TGTGCCAGCAGCTTATCTGACTTTACCTCCTACGAGCAGTACTTC CASSLSDFTSYEQYF
. TRBJ2-1 14 TRBV2 TGTGCCAGCCGAAACAGGGAACGATACAATGAGCAGTTCTTC CASRNRERYNEQFF
. TRBJ1-5 15 TRBV2 TGTGCCAGCAGTGCGGGGTCGCAGTCGGGTCAGCCCCAGCATTTT CASSAGSQSGQPQHF
. TRBJ1-1 15 TRBV7-2 TGTGCCAGCAGCTTATCGGGCAGGGTGAACACTGAAGCTTTCTTT CASSLSGRVNTEAFF
TRBD2 TRBJ2-1 15 TRBV4-2 TGTGCCAGCAGCCTTAGCGGGGGGGATAACAATGAGCAGTTCTTC CASSLSGGDNNEQFF
TRBD2 TRBJ2-5 16 TRBV6-1 TGTGCCAGCAGTGACCAGACTAGCGGGATTGGGGAGACCCAGTACTTC CASSDQTSGIGETQYF
. TRBJ1-6 15 TRBV28 TGTGCCAGCAATGAACAGGCTGTGTCTAATTCACCCCTCCACTTT CASNEQAVSNSPLHF
TRBD2 TRBJ2-7 17 TRBV7-9 TGTGCCAGCAGCCCACGCGGGAGCGGGGCCGCCGGGGGCGAGCAGTACTTC CASSPRGSGAAGGEQYF
. TRBJ1-6 13 TRBV28 TGTGCCAGCGGGCCCCGTCATGGCTCACCCCTCCACTTT CASGPRHGSPLHF
TRBD1 TRBJ2-7 14 TRBV7-8 TGTGCCAGCAGCGGCCGGACAGGCCAGAGCGAGCAGTACTTC CASSGRTGQSEQYF
. TRBJ2-1 16 TRBV18 TGTGCCAGCTGGATCGGCGCGGGGTCTTCCGACAATGAGCAGTTCTTC CASWIGAGSSDNEQFF
. TRBJ1-1 13 TRBV30 TGTGCCTGGAGTGTACGGGGGGCGACTGAAGCTTTCTTT CAWSVRGATEAFF
. TRBJ1-2 13 TRBV7-3 TGTGCCAGCAGACTGGACAGCTTCTCTGGCTACACCTTC CASRLDSFSGYTF
. TRBJ2-3 14 TRBV6-6 TGTGCCAGCAGTTACTCGGCTGGCACAGATACGCAGTATTTT CASSYSAGTDTQYF
TRBD2 TRBJ2-5 14 TRBV28 TGTGCCAGCAAACCAGCGGGACGGCAAGAGACCCAGTACTTC CASKPAGRQETQYF
. TRBJ2-1 14 TRBV29-1 TGCAGCGCAGAGGGGGGGAGCTCCTACAATGAGCAGTTCTTC CSAEGGSSYNEQFF
. TRBJ2-7 15 TRBV27 TGTGCCAGCAGAGTTCAGGGGCGCACCTCCTACGAGCAGTACTTC CASRVQGRTSYEQYF
. TRBJ2-1 16 TRBV4-1 TGCGCCAGCAGCCCAAGTGGGGACTCATTTTCCAACGAGCAGTTCTTC CASSPSGDSFSNEQFF
TRBD1 TRBJ2-6 17 TRBV27 TGTGCCAGCAGCCCGCTAGGGGGCGTCCCTGGGGCCAACGTCCTGACTTTC CASSPLGGVPGANVLTF
. TRBJ2-1 15 TRBV9 TGTGCCAGCAGCGTAGACCGGGGATCCTACAATGAGCAGTTCTTC CASSVDRGSYNEQFF
TRBD1 TRBJ1-3 17 TRBV7-8 TGTGCCAGCAGCCCACGAACCGGGACAGGGTCTGGAAACACCATATATTTT CASSPRTGTGSGNTIYF
. TRBJ2-2 15 TRBV5-1 TGCGCCAGCAGCTTGAAAGGGGCGGACACCGGGGAGCTGTTTTTT CASSLKGADTGELFF
. TRBJ2-2 12 TRBV11-3 TGTGCCAGCAGCTCCCTCACCGGGGAGCTGTTTTTT CASSSLTGELFF
. TRBJ1-2 11 TRBV13 TGTGCCGGCGCAACAGGGACGGGCTACACCTTC CAGATGTGYTF
. TRBJ2-5 14 TRBV5-1 TGCGCCAGCAGCTCCCAGACAGGCCAAGAGACCCAGTACTTC CASSSQTGQETQYF
. TRBJ2-2 15 TRBV10-3 TGTGCCACCAACCCCATCGGGGGATTGGCCGGGGAGCTGTTTTTT CATNPIGGLAGELFF
TRBD1 TRBJ1-2 15 TRBV28 TGTGCCAGCAGTGGACAGGGGGGATTGTCCTATGGCTACACCTTC CASSGQGGLSYGYTF
. TRBJ2-6 15 TRBV5-1 TGCGCCAGCGCAAGCGACCCCTCTGGGGCCAACGTCCTGACTTTC CASASDPSGANVLTF
. TRBJ2-2 13 TRBV7-3 TGTGCCAGCACTAGTGGGAACACCGGGGAGCTGTTTTTT CASTSGNTGELFF
. TRBJ1-2 13 TRBV30 TGTGCCTGGAGACAGGAGGGGCCCTATGGCTACACCTTC CAWRQEGPYGYTF
TRBD2 TRBJ2-2 15 TRBV11-2 TGTGCCAGCAGCTTAGGGCTAGCGGACACCGGGGAGCTGTTTTTT CASSLGLADTGELFF